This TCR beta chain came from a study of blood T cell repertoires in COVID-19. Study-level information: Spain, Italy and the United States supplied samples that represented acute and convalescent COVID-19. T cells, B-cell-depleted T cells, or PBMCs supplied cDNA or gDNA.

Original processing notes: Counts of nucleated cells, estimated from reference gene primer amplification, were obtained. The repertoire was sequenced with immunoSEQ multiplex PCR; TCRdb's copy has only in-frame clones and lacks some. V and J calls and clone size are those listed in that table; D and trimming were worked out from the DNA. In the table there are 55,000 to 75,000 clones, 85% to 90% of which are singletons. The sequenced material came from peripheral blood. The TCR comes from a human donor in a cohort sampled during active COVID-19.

As DNA, the CDR3 is TGTGCCAGCAGCTCTAGGGGACAGGGTGAGCGAAGGAACACCATATATTTT. It codes for CASSSRGQGERRNTIYF. This chain uses TRBV5-6 with TRBJ1-3, with 9 bases lining up with TRBD1. CDR1 and CDR2 (germline): SGHDT, YYEEEE. This CDR3 is 17 amino acids long. The J segment lost 7 bases and the V segment lost 3 bases, leaving 14 bases of the junction unmatched.